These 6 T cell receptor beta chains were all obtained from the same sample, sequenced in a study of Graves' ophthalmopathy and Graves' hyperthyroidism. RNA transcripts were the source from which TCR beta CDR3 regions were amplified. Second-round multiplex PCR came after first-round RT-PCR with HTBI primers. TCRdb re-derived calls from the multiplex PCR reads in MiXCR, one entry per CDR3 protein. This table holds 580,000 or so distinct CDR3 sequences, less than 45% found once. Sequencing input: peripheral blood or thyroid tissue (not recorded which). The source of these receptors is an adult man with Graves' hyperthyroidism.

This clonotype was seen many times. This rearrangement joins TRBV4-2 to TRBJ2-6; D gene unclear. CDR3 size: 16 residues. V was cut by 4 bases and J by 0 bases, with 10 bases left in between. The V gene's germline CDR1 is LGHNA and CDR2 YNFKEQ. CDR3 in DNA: TGTGCCAGCAGCCCAAAACTGGGCTCTGGGGCCAACGTCCTGACTTTC. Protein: CASSPKLGSGANVLTF.

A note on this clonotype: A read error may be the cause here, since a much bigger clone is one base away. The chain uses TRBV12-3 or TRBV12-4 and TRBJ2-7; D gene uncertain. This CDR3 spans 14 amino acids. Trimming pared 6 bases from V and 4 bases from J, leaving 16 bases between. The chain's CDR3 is CASSQGPASYEQYF. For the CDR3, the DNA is TGTGCCAGCAGCCAAGGCCCCGCGTCGTACGAGCAGTACTTC.

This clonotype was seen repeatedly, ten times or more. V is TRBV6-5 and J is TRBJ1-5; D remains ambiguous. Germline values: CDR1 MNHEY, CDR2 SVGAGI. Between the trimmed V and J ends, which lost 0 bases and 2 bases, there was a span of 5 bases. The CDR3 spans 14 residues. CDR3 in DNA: TGTGCCAGCAGTTACTCTTGGGGCAATCAGCCCCAGCATTTT. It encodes CASSYSWGNQPQHF.

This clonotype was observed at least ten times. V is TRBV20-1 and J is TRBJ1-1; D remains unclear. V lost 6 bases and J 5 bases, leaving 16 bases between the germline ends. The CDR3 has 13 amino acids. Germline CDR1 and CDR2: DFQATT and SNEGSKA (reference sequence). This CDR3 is CSAGDGQKTEAFF. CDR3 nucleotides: TGCAGTGCGGGAGACGGGCAGAAAACTGAAGCTTTCTTT.

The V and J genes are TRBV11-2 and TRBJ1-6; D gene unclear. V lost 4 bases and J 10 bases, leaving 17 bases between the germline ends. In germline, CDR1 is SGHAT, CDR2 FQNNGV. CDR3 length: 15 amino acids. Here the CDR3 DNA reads TGTGCCAGCAGCTCATGGAACACCCCGGCCTCACCCCTCCACTTT. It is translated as CASSSWNTPASPLHF. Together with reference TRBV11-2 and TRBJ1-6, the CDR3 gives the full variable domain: EAGVAQSPRYKIIEKRQSVAFWCNPISGHATLYWYQQILGQGPKLLIQFQNNGVVDDSQLPKDRFSAERLKGVDSTLKIQPAKLEDSAVYLCASSSWNTPASPLHFGNGTRLTVT.

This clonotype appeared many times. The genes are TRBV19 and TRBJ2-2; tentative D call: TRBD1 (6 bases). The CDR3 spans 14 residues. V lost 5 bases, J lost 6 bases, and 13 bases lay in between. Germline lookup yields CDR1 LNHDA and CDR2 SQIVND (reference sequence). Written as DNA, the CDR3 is TGTGCCAGTAGTTTCACAGGGATTTCCGGGGAGCTGTTTTTT. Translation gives CASSFTGISGELFF.